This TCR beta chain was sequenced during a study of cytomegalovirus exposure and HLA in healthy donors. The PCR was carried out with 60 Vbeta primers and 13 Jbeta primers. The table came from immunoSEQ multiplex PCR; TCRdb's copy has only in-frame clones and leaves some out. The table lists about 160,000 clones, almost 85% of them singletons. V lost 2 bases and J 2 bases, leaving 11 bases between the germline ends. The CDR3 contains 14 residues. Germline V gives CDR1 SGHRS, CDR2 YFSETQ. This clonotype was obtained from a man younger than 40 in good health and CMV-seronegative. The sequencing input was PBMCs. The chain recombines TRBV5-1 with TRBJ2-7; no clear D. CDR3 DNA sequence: TGCGCCAGCAGCTTCGACTCGCCGGCCTACGAGCAGTACTTC. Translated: CASSFDSPAYEQYF. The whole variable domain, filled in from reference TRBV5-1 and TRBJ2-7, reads KAGVTQTPRYLIKTRGQQVTLSCSPISGHRSVSWYQQTPGQGLQFLFEYFSETQRNKGNFPGRFSGRQFSNSRSEMNVSTLELGDSALYLCASSFDSPAYEQYFGPGTRLTVT.